This T cell receptor beta chain stems from a study of T cell clones after liver transplantation. Study-wide points: Low donor cell numbers restricted donor-reactive repertoire measurement in a couple of subjects.

Germline CDR1 is SGHVS and CDR2 is FQNEAQ. V lost 1 base and J lost 2, with 10 bases in between. The CDR3 extends over 15 amino acids. Here immunoSEQ multiplex PCR was the method, and the copy in TCRdb shows in-frame clones only, minus some. The sample has about 53,000 clones, roughly 80% seen once. With respect to this clone: Its antigen remains unknown.

The specimen comprised CD4+ T cells from blood, sampled before liver transplant. V gene TRBV7-8 combines with J gene TRBJ2-3; D might be TRBD2 (6 bases). The clonotype was recovered from a human donor who received a liver transplant. The CDR3 spells CASSLGRVPTDTQYF. The CDR3, as DNA: TGTGCCAGCAGCTTAGGGAGGGTCCCCACAGATACGCAGTATTTT. Based on the CDR3 plus reference TRBV7-8 and TRBJ2-3, the full variable domain is GAGVSQSPRYKVAKRGQDVALRCDPISGHVSLFWYQQALGQGPEFLTYFQNEAQLDKSGLPSDRFFAERPEGSVSTLKIQRTQQEDSAVYLCASSLGRVPTDTQYFGPGTRLTVL.